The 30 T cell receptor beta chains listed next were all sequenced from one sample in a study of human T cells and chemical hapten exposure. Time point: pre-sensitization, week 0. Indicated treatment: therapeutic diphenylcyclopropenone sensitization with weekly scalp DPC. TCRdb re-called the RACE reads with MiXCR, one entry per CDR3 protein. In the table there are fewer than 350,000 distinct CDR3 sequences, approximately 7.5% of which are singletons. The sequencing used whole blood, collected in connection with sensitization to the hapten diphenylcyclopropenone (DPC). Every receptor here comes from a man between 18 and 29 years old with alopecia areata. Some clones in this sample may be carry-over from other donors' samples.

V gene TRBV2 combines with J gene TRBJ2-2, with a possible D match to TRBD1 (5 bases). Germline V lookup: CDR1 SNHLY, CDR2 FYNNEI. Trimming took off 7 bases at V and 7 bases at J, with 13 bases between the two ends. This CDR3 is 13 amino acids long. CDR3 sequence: CASMGQAVGELFF. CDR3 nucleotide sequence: TGTGCCAGCATGGGGCAGGCGGTCGGGGAGCTGTTTTTT.

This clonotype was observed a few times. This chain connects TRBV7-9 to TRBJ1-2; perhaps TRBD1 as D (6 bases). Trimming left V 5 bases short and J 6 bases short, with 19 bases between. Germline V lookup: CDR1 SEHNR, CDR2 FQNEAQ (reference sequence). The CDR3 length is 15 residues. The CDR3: CASSPGGSPVDGYTF. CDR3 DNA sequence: TGTGCCAGCAGCCCCGGGGGCAGCCCGGTGGATGGCTACACCTTC.

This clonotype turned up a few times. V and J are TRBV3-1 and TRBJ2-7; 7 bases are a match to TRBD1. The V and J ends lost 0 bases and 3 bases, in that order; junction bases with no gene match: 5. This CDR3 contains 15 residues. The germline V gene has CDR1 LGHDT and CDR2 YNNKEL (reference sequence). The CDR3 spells CASSQDATGYYEQYF. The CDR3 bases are TGTGCCAGCAGCCAAGATGCGACAGGGTACTACGAGCAGTACTTC.

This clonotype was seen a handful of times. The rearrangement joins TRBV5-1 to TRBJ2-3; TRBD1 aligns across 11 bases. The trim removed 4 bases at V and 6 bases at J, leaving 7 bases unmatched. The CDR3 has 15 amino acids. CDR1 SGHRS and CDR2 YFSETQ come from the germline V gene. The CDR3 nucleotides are TGCGCCAGCAGCACCACCGGACAGGGGGCGGATACGCAGTATTTT. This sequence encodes CASSTTGQGADTQYF. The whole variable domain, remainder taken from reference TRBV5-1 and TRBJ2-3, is KAGVTQTPRYLIKTRGQQVTLSCSPISGHRSVSWYQQTPGQGLQFLFEYFSETQRNKGNFPGRFSGRQFSNSRSEMNVSTLELGDSALYLCASSTTGQGADTQYFGPGTRLTVL.

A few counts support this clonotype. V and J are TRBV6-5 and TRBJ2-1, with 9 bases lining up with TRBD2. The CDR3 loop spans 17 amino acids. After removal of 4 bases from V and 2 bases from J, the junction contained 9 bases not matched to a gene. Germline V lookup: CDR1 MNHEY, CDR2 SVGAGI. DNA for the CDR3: TGTGCCAGCAGTTCTACCCGAGCGGGGGGTACCTACAATGAGCAGTTCTTC. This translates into CASSSTRAGGTYNEQFF.

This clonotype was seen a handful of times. The CDR3 loop is CASSIGTESSYEQYF. DNA for the CDR3: TGTGCCAGCAGCATAGGGACAGAAAGCTCCTACGAGCAGTACTTC. This rearrangement joins TRBV7-9 to TRBJ2-7; TRBD1 matches 7 bases. This CDR3 has 15 residues. Germline V gene lookup returns CDR1 SEHNR and CDR2 FQNEAQ (reference sequence). J lost 0 bases, V lost 5 bases, and 7 bases had no gene match.

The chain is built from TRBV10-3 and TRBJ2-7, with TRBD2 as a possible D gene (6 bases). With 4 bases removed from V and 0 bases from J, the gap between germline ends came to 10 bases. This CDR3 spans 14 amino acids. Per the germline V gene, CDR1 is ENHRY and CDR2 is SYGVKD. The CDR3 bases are TGTGCCATCAGTGTAGGAGGGGACTCCTACGAGCAGTACGTC. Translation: CAISVGGDSYEQYV.

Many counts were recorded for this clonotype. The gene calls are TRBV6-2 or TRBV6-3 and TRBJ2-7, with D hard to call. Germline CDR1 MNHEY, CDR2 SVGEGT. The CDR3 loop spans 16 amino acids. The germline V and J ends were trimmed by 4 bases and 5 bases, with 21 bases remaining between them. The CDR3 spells CASSFSASYYPHEQYF. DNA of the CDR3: TGTGCCAGCAGTTTTTCCGCGTCCTACTATCCTCACGAGCAGTACTTC.

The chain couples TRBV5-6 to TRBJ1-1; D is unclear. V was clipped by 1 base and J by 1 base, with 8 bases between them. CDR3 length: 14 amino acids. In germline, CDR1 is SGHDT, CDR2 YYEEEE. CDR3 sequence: CASSLSRKNTEAFF. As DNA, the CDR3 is TGTGCCAGCAGCTTGTCGCGAAAGAACACTGAAGCTTTCTTT.

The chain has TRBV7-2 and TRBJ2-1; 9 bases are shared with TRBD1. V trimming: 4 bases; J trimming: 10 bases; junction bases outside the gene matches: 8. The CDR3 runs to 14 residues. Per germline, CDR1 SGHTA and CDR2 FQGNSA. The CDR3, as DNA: TGTGCCAGCAGCTCACAACAGGGGGCGGCGGAGCAGTTCTTC. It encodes CASSSQQGAAEQFF.

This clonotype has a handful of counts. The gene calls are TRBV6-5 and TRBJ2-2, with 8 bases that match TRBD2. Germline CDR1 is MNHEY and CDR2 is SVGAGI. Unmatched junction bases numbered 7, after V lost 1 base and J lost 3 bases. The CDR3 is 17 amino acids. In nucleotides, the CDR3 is TGTGCCAGCAGTTACTTATCGGCGGGGGGTCACACCGGGGAGCTGTTTTTT. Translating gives CASSYLSAGGHTGELFF.

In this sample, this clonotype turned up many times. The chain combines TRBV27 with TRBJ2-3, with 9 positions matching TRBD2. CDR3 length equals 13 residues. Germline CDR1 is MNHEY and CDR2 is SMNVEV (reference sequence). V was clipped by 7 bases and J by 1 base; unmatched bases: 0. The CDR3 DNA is TGTGCCAGCAAGCGGGGGGGCACAGATACGCAGTATTTT. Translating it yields CASKRGGTDTQYF.

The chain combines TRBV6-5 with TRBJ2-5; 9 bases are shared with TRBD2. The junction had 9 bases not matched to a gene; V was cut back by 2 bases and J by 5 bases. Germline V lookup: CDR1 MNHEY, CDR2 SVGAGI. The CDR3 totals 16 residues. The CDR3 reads CASSYRIAGEGETQYF. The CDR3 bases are TGTGCCAGCAGTTACCGCATAGCGGGGGAAGGGGAGACCCAGTACTTC.

The CDR3 DNA reads TGTGCCAGCAGTTTATATGGGGGGGTGGACACCGGGGAGCTGTTTTTT. It is translated as CASSLYGGVDTGELFF. The rearrangement joins TRBV27 to TRBJ2-2; 7 nucleotides align to TRBD2. V dropped 1 base and J dropped 3; count of bases not matched to a gene: 5. CDR1 is MNHEY and CDR2 is SMNVEV in the germline V gene (reference sequence). This CDR3 has 16 amino acids.

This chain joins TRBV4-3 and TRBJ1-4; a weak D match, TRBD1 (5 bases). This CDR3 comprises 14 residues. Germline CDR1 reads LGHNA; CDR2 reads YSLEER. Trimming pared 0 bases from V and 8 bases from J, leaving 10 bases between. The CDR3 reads CASSQDRVGEKLFF. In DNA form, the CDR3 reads TGCGCCAGCAGCCAAGACAGGGTCGGGGAAAAACTGTTTTTT.

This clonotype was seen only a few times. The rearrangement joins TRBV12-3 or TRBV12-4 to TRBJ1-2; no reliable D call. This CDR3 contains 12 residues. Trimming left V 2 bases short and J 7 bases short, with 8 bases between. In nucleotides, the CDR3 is TGTGCCAGCAGTTTAATTGGCGGTGGCTACACCTTC. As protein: CASSLIGGGYTF.

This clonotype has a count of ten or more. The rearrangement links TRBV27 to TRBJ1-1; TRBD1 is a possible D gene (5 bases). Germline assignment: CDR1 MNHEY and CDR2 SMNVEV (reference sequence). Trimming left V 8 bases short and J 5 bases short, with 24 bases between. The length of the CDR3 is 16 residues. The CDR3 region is CASALGVGQEMTEAFF. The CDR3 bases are TGTGCCAGCGCCCTGGGGGTCGGGCAGGAGATGACTGAAGCTTTCTTT.

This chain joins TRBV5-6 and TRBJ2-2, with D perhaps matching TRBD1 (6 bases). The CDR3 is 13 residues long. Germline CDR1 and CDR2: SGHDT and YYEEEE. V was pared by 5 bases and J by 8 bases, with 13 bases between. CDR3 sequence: CASRTTGSGELFF. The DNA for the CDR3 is TGTGCCAGCAGGACAACAGGGTCGGGGGAGCTGTTTTTT.

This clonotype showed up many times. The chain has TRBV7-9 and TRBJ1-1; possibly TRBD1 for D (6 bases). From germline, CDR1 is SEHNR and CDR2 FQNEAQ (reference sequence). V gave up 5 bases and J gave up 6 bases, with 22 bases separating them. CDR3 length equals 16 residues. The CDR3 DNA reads TGTGCCAGCAGCGGAAAAGGGGCAGGGGAAAGATCTGAAGCTTTCTTT. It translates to CASSGKGAGERSEAFF. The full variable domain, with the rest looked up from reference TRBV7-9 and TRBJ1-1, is DTGVSQNPRHKITKRGQNVTFRCDPISEHNRLYWYRQTLGQGPEFLTYFQNEAQLEKSRLLSDRFSAERPKGSFSTLEIQRTEQGDSAMYLCASSGKGAGERSEAFFGQGTRLTVV.

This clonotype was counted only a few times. The CDR3 loop reads CASSKLLANTGELFF. The CDR3 coding sequence is TGCGCCAGCAGCAAATTACTAGCTAACACCGGGGAGCTGTTTTTT. This chain links TRBV5-1 with TRBJ2-2; maybe TRBD2 (6 bases). Germline V gene sequence: CDR1 SGHRS, CDR2 YFSETQ. The CDR3 runs 15 residues. V was clipped by 4 bases and J by 2 bases, with 12 bases between them.

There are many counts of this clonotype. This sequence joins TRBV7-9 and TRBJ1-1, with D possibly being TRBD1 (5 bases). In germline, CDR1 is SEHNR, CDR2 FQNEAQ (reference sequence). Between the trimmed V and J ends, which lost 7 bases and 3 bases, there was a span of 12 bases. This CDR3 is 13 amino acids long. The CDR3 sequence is CASIPPTDTEAFF. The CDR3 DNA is TGTGCCAGCATACCCCCGACAGACACTGAAGCTTTCTTT.

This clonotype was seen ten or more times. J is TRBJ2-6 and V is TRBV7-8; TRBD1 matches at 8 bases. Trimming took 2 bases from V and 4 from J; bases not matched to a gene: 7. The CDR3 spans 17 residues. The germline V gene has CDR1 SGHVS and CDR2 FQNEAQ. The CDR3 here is CASSLNQGAGGANVLTF. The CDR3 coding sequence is TGTGCCAGCAGCTTAAACCAGGGGGCTGGCGGGGCCAACGTCCTGACTTTC. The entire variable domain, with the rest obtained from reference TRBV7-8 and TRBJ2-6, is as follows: GAGVSQSPRYKVAKRGQDVALRCDPISGHVSLFWYQQALGQGPEFLTYFQNEAQLDKSGLPSDRFFAERPEGSVSTLKIQRTQQEDSAVYLCASSLNQGAGGANVLTFGAGSRLTVL.

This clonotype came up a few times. The CDR3 nucleotides read TGCAGTGCTAGACAGAGCTACTCCTACGAGCAGTACTTC. Translation gives CSARQSYSYEQYF. V usage is TRBV20-1 and J usage is TRBJ2-7; D is unresolved. CDR1 and CDR2 (germline): DFQATT, SNEGSKA (reference sequence). Trimming took off 2 bases at V and 0 bases at J, with 8 bases between the two ends. The CDR3 consists of 13 residues.

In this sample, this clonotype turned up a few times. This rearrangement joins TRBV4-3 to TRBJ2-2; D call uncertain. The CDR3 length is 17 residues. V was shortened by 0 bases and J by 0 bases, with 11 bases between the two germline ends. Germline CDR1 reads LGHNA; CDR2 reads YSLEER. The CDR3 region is CASSQDGPTSNTGELFF. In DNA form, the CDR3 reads TGCGCCAGCAGCCAAGATGGGCCGACATCGAACACCGGGGAGCTGTTTTTT.

The CDR3 region has the DNA TGCGCCAGCAGCTTCGGGACAGGGCACACTGAAGCTTTCTTT. It codes for CASSFGTGHTEAFF. The chain couples TRBV5-1 to TRBJ1-1, with 9 bases matching TRBD1. Germline V gives CDR1 SGHRS, CDR2 YFSETQ. V dropped 2 bases and J dropped 3; count of bases not matched to a gene: 2. The CDR3 covers 14 residues.

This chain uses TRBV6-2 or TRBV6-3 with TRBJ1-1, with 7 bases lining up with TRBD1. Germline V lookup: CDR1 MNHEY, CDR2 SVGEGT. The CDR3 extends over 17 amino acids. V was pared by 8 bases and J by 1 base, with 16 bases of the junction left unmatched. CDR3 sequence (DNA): TGTGCCAGCTTCCAAAGACCCGGGACAGAGCCGAACACTGAAGCTTTCTTT. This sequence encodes CASFQRPGTEPNTEAFF.

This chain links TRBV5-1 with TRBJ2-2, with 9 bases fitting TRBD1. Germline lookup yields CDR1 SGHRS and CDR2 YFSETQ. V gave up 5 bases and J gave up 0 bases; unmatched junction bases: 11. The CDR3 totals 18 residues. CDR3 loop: CASSRGQGTKTNTGELFF. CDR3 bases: TGCGCCAGCAGTAGGGGACAGGGCACGAAAACGAACACCGGGGAGCTGTTTTTT.

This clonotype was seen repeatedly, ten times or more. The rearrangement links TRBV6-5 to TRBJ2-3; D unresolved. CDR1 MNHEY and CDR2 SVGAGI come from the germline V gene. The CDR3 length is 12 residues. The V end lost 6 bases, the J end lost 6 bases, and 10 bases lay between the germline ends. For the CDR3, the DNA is TGTGCCAGCAGCCAACACCGGGATACGCAGTATTTT. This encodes CASSQHRDTQYF.

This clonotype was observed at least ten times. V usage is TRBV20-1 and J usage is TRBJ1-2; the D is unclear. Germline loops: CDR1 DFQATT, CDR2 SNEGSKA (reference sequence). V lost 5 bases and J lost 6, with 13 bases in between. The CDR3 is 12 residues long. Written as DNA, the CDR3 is TGCAGTGCTCCCCGGAAGGCGCATGGCTACACCTTC. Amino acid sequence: CSAPRKAHGYTF.

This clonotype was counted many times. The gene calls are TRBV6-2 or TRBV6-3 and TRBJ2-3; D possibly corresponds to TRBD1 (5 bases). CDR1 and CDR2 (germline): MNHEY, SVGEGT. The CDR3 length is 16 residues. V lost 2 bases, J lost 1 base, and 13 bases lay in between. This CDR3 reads CASSYEASTGTDTQYF. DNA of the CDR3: TGTGCCAGCAGTTACGAGGCATCGACAGGCACAGATACGCAGTATTTT.